The present T cell receptor (beta chain) was sequenced within a study of T cells in Graves' hyperthyroidism and ophthalmopathy. RNA transcripts gave rise to amplified TCR beta CDR3 regions. During a first-round RT-PCR of the TCR CDR3, the HTBI primer set was used. MiXCR, run by TCRdb on the multiplex PCR reads, gives a single entry per CDR3 protein. The sample includes around 300,000 distinct CDR3 sequences, approximately 14% of them seen just once. V was clipped by 0 bases and J by 4 bases; unmatched bases: 6. This CDR3 is 17 amino acids long. Germline CDR1 and CDR2: MNHEY and SVGAGI. The sample holds many counts of this clonotype. Patients were excluded for uncontrolled infection, other autoimmune disease, pregnancy or lactation.

The clonotype originates from a woman aged 40 to 55 with Graves' ophthalmopathy. The chain joins TRBV6-5 to TRBJ2-5; 12 bases fit TRBD2. The sequencing sample was made of blood. DNA for the CDR3: TGTGCCAGCAGTTACTCGAGACTAGCGGGAGAGGGAGAGACCCAGTACTTC. This encodes CASSYSRLAGEGETQYF.